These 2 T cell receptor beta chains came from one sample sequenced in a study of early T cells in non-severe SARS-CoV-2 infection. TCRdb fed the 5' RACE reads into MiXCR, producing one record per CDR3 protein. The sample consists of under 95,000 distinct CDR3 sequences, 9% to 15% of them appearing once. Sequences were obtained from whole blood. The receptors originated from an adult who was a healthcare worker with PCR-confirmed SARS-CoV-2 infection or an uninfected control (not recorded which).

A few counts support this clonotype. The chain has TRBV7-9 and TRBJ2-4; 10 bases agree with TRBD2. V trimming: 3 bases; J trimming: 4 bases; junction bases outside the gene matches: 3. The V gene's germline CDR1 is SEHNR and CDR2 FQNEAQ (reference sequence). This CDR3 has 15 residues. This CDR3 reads CASSLPTSGKNIQYF. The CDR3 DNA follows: TGTGCCAGCAGCTTGCCGACTAGCGGGAAAAACATTCAGTACTTC.

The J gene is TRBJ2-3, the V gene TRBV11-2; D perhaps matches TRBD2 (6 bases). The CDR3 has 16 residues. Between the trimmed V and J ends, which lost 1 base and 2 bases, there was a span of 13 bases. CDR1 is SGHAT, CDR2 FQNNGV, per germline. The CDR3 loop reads CASSLAGGPNTDTQYF. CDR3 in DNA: TGTGCCAGCAGCTTAGCCGGGGGACCTAACACAGATACGCAGTATTTT.